This TCR beta chain is drawn from a study of shared clonotypes between healthy human individuals. Assay used: immunoSEQ multiplex PCR; TCRdb lists only in-frame clones, some missing. In the table there are 2,500,000 or so clones, approximately 90% of which are singletons. A remark on this clone: The identical CDR3 is also encoded by other nucleotide sequences in the sample.

The sequence was obtained from a man younger than 35 in good health. Material for sequencing was naive CD4+ T cells sorted from blood. Subset noted: CD45RA+ positively selected.

CDR3: CSAGLETQYF. CDR3 sequence (DNA): TGCAGTGCTGGGTTAGAGACCCAGTACTTC. V is TRBV20-1 and J is TRBJ2-5; no clear D. V lost 5 bases, J lost 4 bases, and 5 bases lay in between. Germline V lookup: CDR1 DFQATT, CDR2 SNEGSKA (reference sequence). There are 10 residues in the CDR3.